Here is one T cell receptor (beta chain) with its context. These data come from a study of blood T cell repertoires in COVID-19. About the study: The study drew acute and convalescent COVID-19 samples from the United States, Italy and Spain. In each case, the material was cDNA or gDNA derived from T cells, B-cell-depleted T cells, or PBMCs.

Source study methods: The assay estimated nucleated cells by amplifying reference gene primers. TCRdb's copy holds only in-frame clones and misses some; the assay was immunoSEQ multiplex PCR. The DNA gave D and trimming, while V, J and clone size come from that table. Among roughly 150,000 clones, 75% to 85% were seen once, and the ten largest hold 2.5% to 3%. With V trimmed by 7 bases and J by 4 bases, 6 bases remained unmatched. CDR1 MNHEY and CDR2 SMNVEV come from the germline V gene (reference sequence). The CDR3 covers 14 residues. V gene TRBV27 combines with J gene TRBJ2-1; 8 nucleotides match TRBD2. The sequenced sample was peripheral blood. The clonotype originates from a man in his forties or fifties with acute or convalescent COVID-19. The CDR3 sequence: CASTETGGYNEQFF. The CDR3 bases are TGTGCCAGCACCGAAACGGGGGGGTACAATGAGCAGTTCTTC.